One and the same sample provided the 20 T cell receptor beta chains below, sequenced in a study of T cells in women clearing cervical HPV infection. Clones were sequenced by immunoSEQ multiplex PCR, and TCRdb holds only the in-frame ones, with some missing. In total, the table holds approximately 35,000 clones. Sequencing was carried out using blood buffy coat. Every receptor here comes from a woman between 18 and 75 years old with a cervical HPV16 infection that either progressed to CIN3+ or cleared (not recorded which).

Concerning this clone: The read falls 3 residues short of the CDR3 end, and the missing part is taken from the germline J gene. This rearrangement joins TRBV2 to TRBJ2-1; weak D call: TRBD2 (7 bases). Germline V CDR1 and CDR2: SNHLY, FYNNEI. V was pared by 3 bases and J by 8 bases, with 14 bases between. This CDR3 spans 14 amino acids. The CDR3 loop is CASSEEGGGDEQFF. The sequenced CDR3 bases are TGTGCCAGCAGTGAGGAGGGGGGGGGCGATGAG.

In regard to this clone: Read data end 3 residues before the CDR3 end; the end is taken from the germline J gene. J is TRBJ1-1 and V is TRBV20-1; no reliable D call. The germline CDR1 and CDR2 sequences are DFQATT and SNEGSKA (reference sequence). CDR3 size: 12 residues. Trimming removed 5 bases from V and 5 bases from J, with 12 bases in between. The CDR3 DNA, read in part, is TGCAGTGCTGAAATTTCAGGAACTGAA. Its protein product is CSAEISGTE. The entire CDR3 sequence reads CSAEISGTEAFF.

With regard to this clone: The read finishes 3 residues shy of the CDR3 end, and the germline J gene is used to complete it. The J gene is TRBJ2-7, the V gene TRBV6-2 or TRBV6-3; 7 nucleotides line up with TRBD2. The CDR3 contains 11 residues. The trim removed 8 bases at V and 2 bases at J, leaving 0 bases unmatched. Germline V gene data show CDR1 as MNHEY and CDR2 as SVGEGT. Partial CDR3 DNA: TGTGCCAGCGGGGGGGCCTACGAG. This codes for CASGGAYE. The entire CDR3 sequence reads CASGGAYEQYF.

Concerning this clone itself: The read ends 3 residues shy of where the CDR3 ends; the end is completed using the germline J gene. The J gene is TRBJ2-5, the V gene TRBV27; D gene ambiguous. The V end was cut by 4 bases, the J end by 5 bases, with 14 bases between. The CDR3 totals 14 residues. Germline CDR1 is MNHEY and CDR2 is SMNVEV (reference sequence). The CDR3 sequence is CASSSIGSRETQYF. CDR3 DNA (partial): TGTGCCAGCAGTTCCATCGGGTCTCGGGAGACC.

The DNA read from the CDR3 is TGTGCCTGGAAATACAGGGGTTTG. Amino acid sequence: CAWKYRGL. The CDR3 as a whole reads CAWKYRGLAFF. The chain combines TRBV30 with TRBJ1-1, with 7 bases fitting TRBD1. The read ends 3 residues shy of where the CDR3 ends; the end is completed using the germline J gene. CDR1 and CDR2 (germline): GTSNPN, SVGIG (reference sequence). There are 11 residues in the CDR3.

Concerning this clone: The sequence runs out 3 residues before the end of the CDR3; the remainder is reconstructed from the germline J gene. V gene TRBV5-1 combines with J gene TRBJ1-2; D remains ambiguous. The CDR3 runs to 13 residues. Trimming shortened V by 1 base and J by 2 bases, and 6 bases separated the two germline ends. Germline CDR1 reads SGHRS; CDR2 reads YFSETQ. CDR3 protein: CASSLPPNYGYTF. The covered CDR3 bases are TGCGCCAGCAGCTTGCCCCCAAACTATGGC. The whole variable domain, remainder taken from reference TRBV5-1 and TRBJ1-2, is KAGVTQTPRYLIKTRGQQVTLSCSPISGHRSVSWYQQTPGQGLQFLFEYFSETQRNKGNFPGRFSGRQFSNSRSEMNVSTLELGDSALYLCASSLPPNYGYTFGSGTRLTVV.

Remarks on this clone: From the germline J gene comes the end of the CDR3, since the read stops 3 residues before it. V and J are TRBV5-1 and TRBJ2-5; 11 positions agree with TRBD2. Germline lookup yields CDR1 SGHRS and CDR2 YFSETQ. CDR3 length: 14 amino acids. Trimming took 0 bases from V and 5 from J; bases not matched to a gene: 0. Incomplete CDR3 DNA: TGCGCCAGCAGCTTGGCTAGCGGGGGGGAGACC. Translated: CASSLASGGET. The full CDR3 is CASSLASGGETQYF.

The CDR3 here is CASSQDRGLAGKSSYNEQFF. CDR3 DNA, as far as it was read: TGTGCCAGCAGCCAAGATCGAGGACTAGCGGGAAAGAGCTCCTACAATGAG. The chain combines TRBV4-2 with TRBJ2-1; 12 bases match TRBD2. Read data end 3 residues before the CDR3 end; the end is taken from the germline J gene. CDR3 length: 20 residues. V lost 0 bases and J lost 0; bases outside the gene matches: 9. CDR1 LGHNA and CDR2 YNFKEQ come from the germline V gene.

On this clone: The read falls 3 residues short of the CDR3 end, and the missing part is taken from the germline J gene. This chain links TRBV19 with TRBJ2-1; 9 nucleotides line up with TRBD2. Germline values: CDR1 LNHDA, CDR2 SQIVND (reference sequence). This CDR3 region has 14 residues. After removal of 4 bases from V and 7 bases from J, the junction contained 5 bases not matched to a gene. Incomplete CDR3 DNA: TGTGCCAGTAGTAGAGCGGGGGGCTGGAATGAG. This encodes CASSRAGGWNE. The full-length CDR3 reads as CASSRAGGWNEQFF.

Incomplete CDR3 DNA: TGCAGTGCTAGCAGGGCTAATCAGCCC. This translates into CSASRANQP. The CDR3 reads in full as CSASRANQPQHF. V gene TRBV20-1 combines with J gene TRBJ1-5; tentative D call: TRBD1 (5 bases). The read falls 3 residues short of the CDR3 end, and the missing part is taken from the germline J gene. The V and J ends lost 3 bases and 4 bases respectively, with 7 bases between them. In germline, CDR1 is DFQATT, CDR2 SNEGSKA (reference sequence). The CDR3 has 12 amino acids.

Turning to this clone: The CDR3 end falls 3 residues outside the read, so it is completed with the germline J gene. The chain carries TRBV7-2 and TRBJ1-5; no clear D. Germline CDR1 SGHTA, CDR2 FQGNSA. The CDR3 sequence is 13 residues long. V was clipped by 1 base and J by 3 bases, with 4 bases between them. The part of the CDR3 DNA that was read is TGTGCCAGCAGCTTAGACACCAATCAGCCC. It encodes CASSLDTNQP. Given in full, the CDR3 is CASSLDTNQPQHF.

Remarks on this clone: From the germline J gene comes the end of the CDR3, since the read stops 3 residues before it. The chain couples TRBV19 to TRBJ2-2; possible D gene TRBD2, 7 bases. V gave up 3 bases and J gave up 3 bases, with 8 bases separating them. The germline V gene has CDR1 LNHDA and CDR2 SQIVND (reference sequence). The CDR3 contains 14 residues. The CDR3 DNA, read in part, is TGTGCCAGTAGTATGGGGGGGCACACCGGGGAG. It translates to CASSMGGHTGE. The full CDR3 protein reads CASSMGGHTGELFF.

As to this clone: The CDR3 is cut off 3 residues early in the read; its end comes from the germline J gene. The rearrangement uses TRBV7-9 and TRBJ2-2, with 12 bases lining up with TRBD2. This CDR3 spans 15 amino acids. With V trimmed by 5 bases and J by 5 bases, 3 bases remained unmatched. The V gene's germline CDR1 is SEHNR and CDR2 FQNEAQ (reference sequence). The CDR3 bases that were read are TGTGCCAGCAGCCCTCTAGCGGGGGGGACCGGGGAG. This gives the protein CASSPLAGGTGE. The whole CDR3 sequence is CASSPLAGGTGELFF.

To note about this clone: The CDR3 extends 3 residues past the end of the read, so its final part is completed from the germline J gene. This chain uses TRBV29-1 with TRBJ2-7; possibly TRBD1 for D (5 bases). CDR1 and CDR2 from the germline V gene are SQVTM and ANQGSEA. This CDR3 region has 15 residues. V dropped 8 bases and J dropped 3 bases, with 23 bases sitting between them. CDR3 DNA, as far as it was read: TGCAGCTTACGTTGGTCCTCAGGGCCCCACTACGAG. Protein product: CSLRWSSGPHYE. The complete CDR3 protein is CSLRWSSGPHYEQYF.

Notes on this clone: Read sequence stops 3 residues before the CDR3 end, and the germline J gene provides the missing end. This chain uses TRBV18 with TRBJ2-3, with 7 bases matching TRBD1. Per germline, CDR1 KGHSH and CDR2 LQKENI. V trimming: 8 bases; J trimming: 1 base; junction bases outside the gene matches: 3. The CDR3 runs to 13 residues. The CDR3 loop reads CASNGQGTDTQYF. The DNA read from the CDR3 is TGTGCCAGCAACGGACAGGGCACAGATACG.

Frequency places this clone as medium-sized (0.01 to 0.1%). The observed sequence ends 3 residues before the CDR3 terminus, with the missing tail filled in from the germline J gene. The genes are TRBV7-2 and TRBJ1-6; TRBD1 aligns across 11 bases. V trimming: 4 bases; J trimming: 10 bases; junction bases outside the gene matches: 3. CDR1 is SGHTA and CDR2 is FQGNSA in the germline V gene. This CDR3 contains 14 residues. The sequenced CDR3 bases are TGTGCCAGCAGCTCGGGACAGGGGGAATCACCC. Protein sequence: CASSSGQGESP. Given in full, the CDR3 is CASSSGQGESPLHF.

As concerns this clone: The read comes to an end 3 residues before the CDR3 does, leaving the germline J gene to fill in the end. The rearrangement joins TRBV29-1 to TRBJ2-1, with 7 bases identical to TRBD1. After removal of 2 bases from V and 2 bases from J, the junction contained 6 bases not matched to a gene. This CDR3 comprises 15 residues. The germline CDR1 and CDR2 sequences are SQVTM and ANQGSEA. CDR3 in amino acids: CSVELLQGPYNEQFF. Incomplete CDR3 DNA: TGCAGCGTTGAACTGCTACAGGGGCCCTACAATGAG.

Comments on this clone: With the read ending 3 residues before the CDR3 end, the germline J gene is used to fill in that end. This rearrangement joins TRBV19 to TRBJ1-1; the D gene is possibly TRBD1 (6 bases). From germline, CDR1 is LNHDA and CDR2 SQIVND (reference sequence). With 2 bases removed from V and 4 bases from J, the gap between germline ends came to 11 bases. This CDR3 is 14 amino acids long. CDR3: CASSITPGVTEAFF. Partial CDR3 DNA: TGTGCCAGTAGTATAACCCCAGGGGTCACTGAA.

With respect to this clone: The read finishes 3 residues shy of the CDR3 end, and the germline J gene is used to complete it. The chain employs TRBV13 and TRBJ1-2; unclear D gene. Germline CDR1 is PRHDT and CDR2 is FYEKMQ (reference sequence). The length of the CDR3 is 15 residues. Trimming took off 5 bases at V and 2 bases at J, with 15 bases between the two ends. CDR3 region: CASSVGLRPNYGYTF. Partial CDR3 DNA: TGTGCCAGCAGCGTCGGATTGCGGCCAAACTATGGC.

In regard to this clone: Coverage ceases 3 residues before the CDR3 finishes, and the germline J gene fills in the end. The chain is built from TRBV6-2 or TRBV6-3 and TRBJ2-7; 7 nucleotides align to TRBD1. V dropped 6 bases and J dropped 5; count of bases not matched to a gene: 7. The CDR3 has 13 amino acids. Per the germline V gene, CDR1 is MNHEY and CDR2 is SVGEGT. The sequenced part of the CDR3 DNA is TGTGCCAGCAGGCCGACAGGGTCGGACGAG. It encodes CASRPTGSDE. The entire CDR3 sequence reads CASRPTGSDEQYF.